The T cell receptor (beta chain) described here comes from a study of shared clonotypes between healthy human individuals. Study-level background: A few men and a couple of women, aged 18 to 49, were donors. CD8 memory received one plate per donor, CD8 naive two, CD4 memory three and CD4 naive three.

The run depth of the assay was deep. Repertoires were generated with immunoSEQ multiplex PCR, while TCRdb's copy carries only in-frame clones and drops some. This sample has some 2.1 million clones, with roughly 94% found just once. Germline CDR1 reads SGHNT; CDR2 reads YYREEE (reference sequence). V was trimmed by 0 bases and J by 2 bases, leaving 5 bases between them. This CDR3 comprises 13 residues. Comment on this clone: Its antigen is unknown. Other DNA sequences within the sample encode an identical CDR3.

Study-level points and caveats: It was anticipated that sequencing depth would influence how many clonotypes donors shared.

The TCR sequence derives from a man aged 18 to 29 in good health. V usage is TRBV5-4 and J usage is TRBJ1-1; no reliable D call. What was sequenced was naive CD4+ T cells sorted from blood. Subset defined: CD45RA+ positively selected. Written as DNA, the CDR3 is TGTGCCAGCAGCTTGGCGGGAAACACTGAAGCTTTCTTT. Protein product: CASSLAGNTEAFF.